This TCR beta chain is drawn from a study of CD4+ T cells in melanoma. Sequencing used immunoSEQ multiplex PCR; TCRdb keeps in-frame clones, though not all of them. This sample has around 130,000 clones, with around 90% found just once. The sequence was collected from a human donor with melanoma.

The CDR3 DNA reads as TGTGCCAGCAGCTTAGTTAGGGTTCGTAACTATGGCTACACCTTC. This gives the protein CASSLVRVRNYGYTF. V is TRBV11-3 and J is TRBJ1-2; D is uncertain. Trimming left V 1 base short and J 1 base short, with 10 bases between. The CDR3 covers 15 residues. Looked up from germline, CDR1 is SGHNT and CDR2 is YENEEA.